This T cell receptor (beta chain) comes out of a study of T cell responses to AZD1222 COVID-19 vaccine (dated by TCRdb to the early 2020s). Regarding the study in general: AZD1222 recipients with second doses at about 4 weeks or about 12 weeks were pooled, because spike-specific TCR depth and breadth did not differ between schedules. TCR sequencing covered more than 230 trial participants: nearly 210 given two doses of AZD1222 and 26 given two doses of MenACWY control vaccine. Trial participants were enrolled into age subgroups of 18-55, 56-69 and 70-plus years, which contained around 150, 29 and 61 TCR-sequenced participants, respectively. Paper-wide results and their limitations: Because no day 14 peak-response samples were available, repertoires were characterized only after the peak T cell response. In the small 56-69-year group, the increase in depth fell short of significance, most likely because of low power. Spike-specific TCR breadth and depth rose significantly after two AZD1222 doses compared with day 0 and with MenACWY recipients. The vaccine-associated CD4 TCRs covered the entire spike protein, and the dominant responses fell in regions 160-218 and 743-854. Participants were mostly white British, with more females than males. The authors suggested clonal diversity may have been underestimated. Conclusions about previously exposed vaccinees are limited, since just a handful of AZD1222 recipients were seropositive for SARS-CoV-2 at baseline. Reportedly, close to half of the unique spike-specific TCRs recognized epitopes lying outside the regions that are mutated in the B.1.351 and B.1.1.7 variants.

Trimming costs V 4 bases and J 1 base, and their ends lie 10 bases apart. The germline V gene encodes CDR1 MDHEN and CDR2 SYDVKM. CDR3 length: 14 amino acids, cysteine to phenylalanine. Only the CDR3 part of the read is kept: 42 bases, read in frame from the first base. As concerns this clone: It has no known antigen specificity. No much larger clonotype is one base removed from it; base qualities were not supplied.

This specimen's time point label, per the study, means: baseline before first vaccination. Vaccinee samples were obtained from the UK trials COV001 and COV002, which included a single-blind randomized controlled phase 2/3 trial of AZD1222 (ChAdOx1 nCoV-19) in healthy adults. Trial participant PBMC samples were collected at day 0 and day 28 after the second dose for TCRbeta chain sequencing. The CDR3 regions of human TCRbeta chains were analyzed by immunosequencing. The original methods were these. Repertoire TCRs were matched against a reference library of SARS-CoV-2-specific TCRs generated with the MIRA antigen-specificity platform. Breadth was defined as the fraction of unique TCRs that were SARS-CoV-2-associated. Depth was defined as the fraction of total T cells that were SARS-CoV-2-associated. Each spike-specific TCR was assigned to its reactive spike region and to a CD4 or CD8 class using the MIRA data. Log10-transformed breadth and depth values were compared by one-way ANOVA with Sidak's multiple comparisons tests. TCRdb retrieved this table from immuneACCESS and kept in-frame rearrangements only. Not all clones are present; in checked studies, unresolved V genes account for under half, and no reason is known for the remainder. V, J and clone size were drawn from that table, and D and trimming were deduced from the DNA. The table for this sample lists about 150,000 clones; approximately 90% of them were counted only once. Approximately 1.4% of the sample lies in the top ten.

The chain couples TRBV28 to TRBJ1-2, with the D gene call left open. This clonotype was sampled from an adult in good health. The sequenced sample was peripheral blood, obtained on day 0 of AZD1222 vaccination. The DNA reads TGTGCCAGCAGTTCCGACGCGGGTAACTATGGCTACACCTTC. It specifies CASSSDAGNYGYTF.